These 7 T cell receptor beta chains were sequenced from one sample in a study of metastatic and nonmetastatic thyroid tumors. No patient had received any treatment before thyroid surgery. TCRdb called clones again from the PCR reads with MiXCR. The sample lists about 24,000 clones; more than 20% were seen once. The specimen was blood. The origin of the receptors is a male donor with papillary thyroid cancer or a benign thyroid nodule (not recorded which). Some clones in this sample may be carry-over from other donors' samples.

This clone is medium-sized by share. V and J are TRBV28 and TRBJ1-2; D call uncertain. V lost 0 bases and J lost 9, with 20 bases in between. This CDR3 spans 16 amino acids. Germline values: CDR1 MDHEN, CDR2 SYDVKM. The CDR3 DNA reads as TGTGCCAGCAGTTTATGGGCCAGGAATCCCAAACGTAGCTACACCTTC. Translated, it gives CASSLWARNPKRSYTF.

This clone showed up many times. The chain has TRBV20-1 and TRBJ1-1; TRBD1 might be the D (5 bases). The length of the CDR3 is 13 residues. Germline lookup yields CDR1 DFQATT and CDR2 SNEGSKA (reference sequence). Deletions cut 2 bases from V and 6 bases from J, with 13 bases between. The CDR3 DNA sequence: TGCAGTGCTAGACAGGAGGCGGGGGCTGAAGCTTTCTTT. It translates to CSARQEAGAEAFF.

This clone was recorded a few times. V usage is TRBV28 and J usage is TRBJ2-3; D is perhaps TRBD2 (5 bases). The V end was cut by 6 bases, the J end by 4 bases, with 20 bases between. There are 16 residues in the CDR3. Germline V gives CDR1 MDHEN, CDR2 SYDVKM. The CDR3 nucleotides are TGTGCCAGCAGCTCGACCGGGGAGAGGGTTCCAGATACGCAGTATTTT. It codes for CASSSTGERVPDTQYF.

The chain links TRBV2 to TRBJ2-7, with D possibly TRBD1 on 5 matching bases. From germline, CDR1 is SNHLY and CDR2 FYNNEI. Trimming removed 6 bases from V and 3 bases from J, with 12 bases in between. The CDR3 extends over 13 amino acids. The CDR3 DNA sequence: TGTGCCAGCAGCCAGGACATGTGCTACGAGCAGTACTTC. Amino acids: CASSQDMCYEQYF.

This clone is judged medium-sized. The V gene is TRBV4-1, the J gene TRBJ1-1, with D unclear. The V and J ends lost 8 bases and 5 bases respectively, with 18 bases between them. This CDR3 contains 14 residues. CDR1 is MGHRA and CDR2 is YSYEKL in the germline V gene. CDR3 bases: TGCGCCAGCTGCGCCGAGAGATATGGTACTGAAGCTTTCTTT. It yields the protein CASCAERYGTEAFF.

In its sample, this clone was seen many times. The chain couples TRBV7-9 to TRBJ2-3, with D unresolved. V lost 10 bases and J 8 bases, leaving 10 bases between the germline ends. The CDR3 consists of 10 residues. Germline V gene lookup returns CDR1 SEHNR and CDR2 FQNEAQ (reference sequence). The CDR3 bases are TGTGCCATCGATTGGGGTACGCAGTATTTT. Amino acids: CAIDWGTQYF.

Many counts were recorded for this clone. The CDR3 loop reads CASSLYRKAGGDTQYF. The CDR3 DNA reads as TGTGCCAGCAGCTTATATAGAAAAGCAGGGGGAGATACGCAGTATTTT. The J gene is TRBJ2-3, the V gene TRBV7-9; 7 bases are shared with TRBD1. The CDR3 covers 16 residues. The V gene's germline CDR1 is SEHNR and CDR2 FQNEAQ (reference sequence). V gave up 2 bases and J gave up 5 bases; unmatched junction bases: 10. The whole variable domain, remainder taken from reference TRBV7-9 and TRBJ2-3, is DTGVSQNPRHKITKRGQNVTFRCDPISEHNRLYWYRQTLGQGPEFLTYFQNEAQLEKSRLLSDRFSAERPKGSFSTLEIQRTEQGDSAMYLCASSLYRKAGGDTQYFGPGTRLTVL.